These 10 T cell receptor beta chains came from one sample sequenced in a study of identical twins. TCRdb itself ran the 5' RACE reads through MiXCR, one entry per CDR3 protein. The sample records 400,000 to 550,000 distinct CDR3 sequences, roughly 24% being singletons. The data were also submitted as part of a second study, on T cells expressing NK-cell markers.

The sample taken for sequencing was CD4+ T cells sorted from blood. All receptors derive from a woman under 30 in good health.

This chain connects TRBV15 to TRBJ2-7, with TRBD1 matching over 7 bases. Germline V gene lookup returns CDR1 LNHNV and CDR2 YYDKDF (reference sequence). J was trimmed by 10 bases and V by 3 bases; bases with no gene match: 6. CDR3 length: 12 amino acids. CDR3 amino acids: CATSRDRFNQYF. In DNA, the CDR3 is TGTGCCACCAGCAGGGACAGGTTCAACCAGTACTTC.

This clonotype has a handful of counts. This chain joins TRBV7-2 and TRBJ2-2, with TRBD2 matching over 9 bases. Germline V gene lookup returns CDR1 SGHTA and CDR2 FQGNSA. V was clipped by 10 bases and J by 9 bases; unmatched bases: 12. There are 14 residues in the CDR3. The CDR3 DNA reads as TGTGCCACCAGGTCAGCGGGAGGTCCCCGGGAGCTGTTTTTT. Amino acids: CATRSAGGPRELFF.

This clonotype was recorded a few times. The chain combines TRBV12-3 or TRBV12-4 with TRBJ2-1; TRBD2 matches 7 bases. V trimming: 4 bases; J trimming: 10 bases; junction bases outside the gene matches: 4. This CDR3 comprises 12 residues. For the CDR3, the DNA is TGTGCCAGCAGTTGGGGACTAAAAGAGCAGTTCTTC. Its translation is CASSWGLKEQFF.

V gene TRBV20-1 combines with J gene TRBJ2-1; TRBD2 aligns across 8 bases. The CDR3 is 12 residues long. J was trimmed by 10 bases and V by 3 bases; bases with no gene match: 5. Germline CDR1 and CDR2: DFQATT and SNEGSKA (reference sequence). CDR3 loop: CSASGRAWEQFF. DNA for the CDR3: TGCAGTGCTAGCGGGAGGGCCTGGGAGCAGTTCTTC.

This sequence joins TRBV3-1 and TRBJ2-5; D is unclear. Germline V gene data show CDR1 as LGHDT and CDR2 as YNNKEL (reference sequence). CDR3 size: 13 residues. V was cut by 6 bases and J by 5 bases, with 13 bases left in between. The CDR3 DNA sequence: TGTGCCAGCAGTACCGGACCTGGGGAGACCCAGTACTTC. Translating it yields CASSTGPGETQYF.

The gene calls are TRBV7-2 and TRBJ2-3; tentatively, D is TRBD1 (5 bases). This CDR3 comprises 13 residues. The germline V gene has CDR1 SGHTA and CDR2 FQGNSA. The V end lost 5 bases, the J end lost 5 bases, and 11 bases lay between the germline ends. The DNA for the CDR3 is TGTGCCAGCAGCCGACAGACTGGAGATACGCAGTATTTT. Amino acids: CASSRQTGDTQYF.

This clonotype was seen only a few times. The DNA of the CDR3 is TGTGCCAGCAGCCCTCACAGGGGAGGCCACACTGAAGCTTTCTTT. Its protein is CASSPHRGGHTEAFF. The chain employs TRBV14 and TRBJ1-1; 7 bases match TRBD1. V shed 4 bases, J shed 3 bases, and the junction held 8 bases outside the gene matches. The CDR3 runs to 15 residues. CDR1 SGHDN and CDR2 FVKESK come from the germline V gene.

This clonotype was counted a few times. The V and J genes are TRBV29-1 and TRBJ2-5, with D perhaps matching TRBD2 (7 bases). V gave up 5 bases and J gave up 5 bases, with 15 bases separating them. This CDR3 has 13 residues. Germline-derived CDR1 and CDR2 are SQVTM and ANQGSEA. CDR3 region: CSVSRGAQETQYF. CDR3 nucleotides: TGCAGCGTTTCACGGGGGGCTCAGGAGACCCAGTACTTC.

The chain combines TRBV20-1 with TRBJ2-1, with TRBD2 as a possible D gene (5 bases). V lost 3 bases, J lost 8 bases, and 14 bases lay in between. The germline V gene has CDR1 DFQATT and CDR2 SNEGSKA (reference sequence). The CDR3 is 13 residues long. This CDR3 reads CSASKDVGDEQFF. CDR3 nucleotides: TGCAGTGCTAGCAAGGATGTCGGGGATGAGCAGTTCTTC.

In its sample, this clonotype was seen a few times. This chain connects TRBV3-1 to TRBJ2-2, with TRBD2 matching over 9 bases. The CDR3 covers 16 residues. V was clipped by 3 bases and J by 0 bases; unmatched bases: 2. Germline V gene lookup returns CDR1 LGHDT and CDR2 YNNKEL (reference sequence). This CDR3 reads CASSQGTSPNTGELFF. CDR3 nucleotides: TGTGCCAGCAGCCAGGGGACTAGCCCGAACACCGGGGAGCTGTTTTTT.